The T cell receptor beta chain described here comes from a study of blood T cell repertoires in COVID-19 (TCRdb year 2020). Broadly, across the study: Samples covering the acute and convalescent phases of COVID-19 were provided by collaborators in the United States, Italy and Spain. The prospective study material was composed of cDNA or gDNA derived from T cells, B-cell-depleted T cells, or PBMCs. Deeply sampled blood TCRbeta repertoires from subjects exposed to, actively infected with, or recovered from COVID-19 were included in the dataset. The repertoires were released in a freely available public database meant as a resource for research on the immune response to SARS-CoV-2. The samples were drawn from two sources: the first 160 participants of the ongoing ImmuneRACE study, and 1,000 to 1,500 subjects contributed by 6 global collaborators. The sample metadata nearly always contained a de-identified subject ID, COVID-19 status, age in years and sex. Where available, HLA class I and class II types were obtained from metadata supplied by the sample provider rather than from assay-based typing.

The collaborating institutions used their own protocols to collect whole blood in K2EDTA tubes. For TCRbeta analysis, collaborators shipped samples as frozen whole blood, isolated PBMCs, or DNA extracted from either of those sample types. The germline V gene sets CDR1 to SGHVS and CDR2 to FQNEAQ. The CDR3 has 11 amino acids, counting the end cysteine and phenylalanine. The sequence is cut down to CDR3 DNA, 33 bases in frame from base 1. Relative to germline, V is 5 bases shorter and J is 8 bases shorter, with 7 bases between their ends. TCRbeta CDR3 regions were amplified from genomic DNA using the immunoSEQ Assay, a bias-controlled multiplex PCR. Turning to the authors' computational methods: The number of nucleated cells in each sample was estimated from the amplification of reference gene primers within the assay. Sequence reads were collapsed and filtered to measure the absolute abundance of every unique TCRbeta CDR3 rearrangement. For each sample, productive Simpson clonality was calculated by taking the square root of Simpson's diversity index across productive rearrangements. TCRdb's version of the immuneACCESS table is confined to in-frame rearrangements and falls short of the full clone set. An unresolved V gene accounts for under half of the shortfall where checked; the remainder is of unknown origin. D and trimming were read from the DNA, whereas the V and J calls and clone size are those reported in that table. The sample data list just over 650,000 clones, and 75% to 90% of these were observed just once. Roughly 0.25% of the sample belongs to the ten largest clones.

Details on this clone: Its antigen is unknown. Base-call qualities are not available, and no considerably larger clone is one nucleotide away.

The paper as a whole reports these results and caveats: How much clinical and demographic metadata was included differed by source and by participant, and the metadata was provided uncurated.

The V and J segments used are TRBV7-8 and TRBJ2-1, with the D gene not clear enough to name. This receptor was taken from a woman aged 18 to 35 with acute or convalescent COVID-19. The sample comprised peripheral blood. The sequenced DNA is TGTGCCAGCAGCCCTCTCTATGAGCAGTTCTTC. The translation is CASSPLYEQFF.